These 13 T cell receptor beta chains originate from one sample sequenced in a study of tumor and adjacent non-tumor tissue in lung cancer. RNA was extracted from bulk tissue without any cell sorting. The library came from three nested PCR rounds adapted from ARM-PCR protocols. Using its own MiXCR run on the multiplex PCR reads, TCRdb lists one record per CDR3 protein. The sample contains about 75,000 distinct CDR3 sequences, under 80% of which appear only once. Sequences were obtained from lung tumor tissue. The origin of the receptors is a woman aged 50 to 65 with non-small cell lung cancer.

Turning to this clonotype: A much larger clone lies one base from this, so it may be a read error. The CDR3 here is CTTQGDTEAFF. The CDR3, as DNA: TGTACCACCCAGGGTGACACTGAAGCTTTCTTT. V is TRBV10-3 and J is TRBJ1-1; TRBD1 is a possible D gene (5 bases). The CDR3 length is 11 residues. CDR1 and CDR2 (germline): ENHRY, SYGVKD.

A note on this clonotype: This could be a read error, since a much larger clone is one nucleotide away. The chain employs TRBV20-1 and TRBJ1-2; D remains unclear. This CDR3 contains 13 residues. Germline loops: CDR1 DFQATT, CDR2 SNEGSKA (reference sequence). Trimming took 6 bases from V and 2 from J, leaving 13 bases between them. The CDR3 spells CSAVDGTNYGYTF. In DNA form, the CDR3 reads TGCAGTGCAGTGGACGGCACAAACTATGGCTACACCTTC.

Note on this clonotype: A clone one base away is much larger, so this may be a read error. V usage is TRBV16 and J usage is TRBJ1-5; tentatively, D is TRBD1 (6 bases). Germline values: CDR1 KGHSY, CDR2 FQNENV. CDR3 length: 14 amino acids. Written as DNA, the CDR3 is TGTGTCAGCAGCCAATCATCAGGGGTCCAGCCCCAGCATTTT. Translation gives CVSSQSSGVQPQHF.

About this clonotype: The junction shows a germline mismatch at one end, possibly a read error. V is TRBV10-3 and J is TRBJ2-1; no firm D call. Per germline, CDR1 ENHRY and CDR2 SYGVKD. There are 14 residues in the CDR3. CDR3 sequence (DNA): TGTGCCAATTTCCCCGCCGGCTCCTACAATGAGCAGTCCTTC. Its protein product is CANFPAGSYNEQSF.

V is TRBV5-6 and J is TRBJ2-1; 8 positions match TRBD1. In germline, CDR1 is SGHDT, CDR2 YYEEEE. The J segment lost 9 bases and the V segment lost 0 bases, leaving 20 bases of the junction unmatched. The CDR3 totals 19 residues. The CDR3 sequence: CASSLAPTTGQAAWAEQFF. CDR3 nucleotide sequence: TGTGCCAGCAGCTTGGCCCCCACGACGGGACAGGCCGCCTGGGCTGAGCAGTTCTTC.

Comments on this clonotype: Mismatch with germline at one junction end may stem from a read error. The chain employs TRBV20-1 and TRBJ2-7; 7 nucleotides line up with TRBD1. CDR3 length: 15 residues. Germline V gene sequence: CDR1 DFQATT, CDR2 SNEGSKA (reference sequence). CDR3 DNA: TGCAGTGATAGAGATTGGACAGGAATCATTTACGAGCAGTACTTC. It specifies CSDRDWTGIIYEQYF.

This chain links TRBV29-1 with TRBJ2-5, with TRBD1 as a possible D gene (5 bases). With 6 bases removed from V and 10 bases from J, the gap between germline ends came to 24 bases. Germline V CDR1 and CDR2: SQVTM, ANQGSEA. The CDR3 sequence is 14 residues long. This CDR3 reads CSVAGQKLQDIQYF. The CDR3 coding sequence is TGCAGCGTAGCCGGACAAAAACTTCAAGATATCCAGTACTTC.

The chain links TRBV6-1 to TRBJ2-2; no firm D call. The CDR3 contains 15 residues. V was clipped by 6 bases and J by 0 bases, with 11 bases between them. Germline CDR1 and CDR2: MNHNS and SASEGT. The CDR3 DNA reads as TGTGCCAGCAGCGACCAGTGGGCGAACACCGGGGAGCTGTTTTTT. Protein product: CASSDQWANTGELFF.

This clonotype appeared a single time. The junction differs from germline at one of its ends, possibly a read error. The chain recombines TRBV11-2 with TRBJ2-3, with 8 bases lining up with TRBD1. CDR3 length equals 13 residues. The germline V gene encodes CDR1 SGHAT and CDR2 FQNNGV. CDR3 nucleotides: TGTGCCAGCAACTTAGACAGGGGAGATATCCAGTATTTT. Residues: CASNLDRGDIQYF.

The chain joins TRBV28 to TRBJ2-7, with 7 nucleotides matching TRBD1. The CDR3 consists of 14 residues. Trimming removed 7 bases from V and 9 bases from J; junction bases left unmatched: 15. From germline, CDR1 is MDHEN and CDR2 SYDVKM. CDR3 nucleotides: TGTGCCAGCACCATGACAGGGACCCCATGGGTGCAGTACTTC. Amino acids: CASTMTGTPWVQYF.

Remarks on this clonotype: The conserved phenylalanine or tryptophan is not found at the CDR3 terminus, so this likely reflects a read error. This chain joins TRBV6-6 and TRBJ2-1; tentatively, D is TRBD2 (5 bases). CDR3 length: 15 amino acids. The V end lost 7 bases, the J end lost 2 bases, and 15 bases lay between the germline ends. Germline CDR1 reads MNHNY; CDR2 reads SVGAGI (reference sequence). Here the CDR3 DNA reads TGTGCCAGCATTCCCCAAGCGGCCCCCTACAATGAGCAGTTCATC. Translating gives CASIPQAAPYNEQFI.

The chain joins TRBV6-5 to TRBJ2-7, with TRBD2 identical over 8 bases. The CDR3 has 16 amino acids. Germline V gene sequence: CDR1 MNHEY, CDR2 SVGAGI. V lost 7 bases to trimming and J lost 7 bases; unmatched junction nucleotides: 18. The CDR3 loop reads CASNNSGTRGLGEQYF. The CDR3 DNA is TGTGCCAGCAATAATTCAGGGACTAGAGGGCTGGGGGAGCAGTACTTC.

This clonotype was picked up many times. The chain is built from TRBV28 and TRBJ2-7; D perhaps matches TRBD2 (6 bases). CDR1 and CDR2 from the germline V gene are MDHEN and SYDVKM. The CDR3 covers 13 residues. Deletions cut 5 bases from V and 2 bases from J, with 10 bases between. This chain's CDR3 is CASSPGGAYEQYF. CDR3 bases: TGTGCCAGCAGTCCCGGCGGGGCCTACGAGCAGTACTTC.